This T cell receptor beta chain was documented in a study of cytomegalovirus exposure and HLA in healthy donors (dated by TCRdb to 2015 to 2018). Regarding the complete study: An earlier analysis of more than 550 of the donors reported 250 to 300 Gb of sequence data and 117 million unique TCR beta sequences obtained from around 180 million T cells. Among about 400 genotyped donors of the cohort, an average of around 250,000 unique TCR beta nucleotide sequences was sequenced per donor, of which about 20% were non-productive. Because of strong linkage in the cohort, roughly five DR-DQ haplotypes were treated as single units for association and clustering. To study patterns of TCR occurrence, a later analysis re-analyzed previously published TCR beta repertoires from 700 or so donors and added high-resolution HLA genotyping. Both class I and class II loci were covered by HLA typing, at four-digit resolution. Donor age, sex, ethnicity and CMV serostatus were collected together with the repertoire data. The T cell repertoires of under 750 subjects were profiled by immunosequencing and related to cytomegalovirus serostatus. The aim of the study was to test whether cataloging public T cell receptors could identify signatures of past pathogen exposure. Rather than using new phenotypic data, the later analysis identified candidate immune exposures from TCR beta sequences and from how often those sequences occurred across donors. The number of typed donors differed by locus: about 620-640 for A, B, C, DRB1 and DQB1; approximately 520 for DQA1; around 610 for DPA1; and about 470 for DPB1. An earlier analysis of 500 to 750 of the donors applied high-throughput TCR beta sequencing to assess whether each TCR beta V gene segment acted as functional or pseudogenic. Of the 350 to 450 genotyped donors, around 81% fell in the genetic ancestry cluster associated with self-reported Caucasian donors. A later genetic analysis used genome-wide SNP genotypes for about 60% of the 666 donors, treating that subset as a discovery cohort. Besides the first cohort of 666 subjects, a separate validation cohort made up of roughly 120 different subjects was used. An early release covering around 630 HLA-typed donors comprised about 290 gigabases of sequencing data and tens of millions of unique TCR sequences. To predict cytomegalovirus infection status, the study combined high-throughput TCR immunosequencing, statistical association of individual TCRs with disease status, and machine learning. All discovery cohort repertoires had been generated on a single sequencing platform.

Library preparation employed the immunoSEQ multiplex PCR assay. For the multiplex PCR, a mixture combining 60 forward primers for TCR Vbeta segments and 13 reverse primers for TCR Jbeta segments was used. The CDR3 region of rearranged TCR beta genes was amplified from genomic DNA with a multiplex PCR assay. Amplified TCR beta libraries were sequenced as 87-base-pair reads on the Illumina HiSeq System. In the paper's pipeline: Across the 700 or so repertoires, a later analysis counted approximately 75 million unique TCR beta chains, roughly 11 million of which were shared by at least two donors. To remove PCR and sequencing errors, raw reads were error-corrected and collapsed into unique sequences using a nearest-neighbor algorithm that merged closely related sequences. V, D and J gene segments were assigned by aligning CDR3 sequences to IMGT reference sequences. For a sequence to be retained, a match of at least six nucleotides to both a V gene segment and a J gene segment was required. A rearrangement counted as productive if the CDR3 had no stop codons and remained in frame with V and J, and every other rearrangement counted as non-productive. CDR3 was defined by IMGT convention, running from the second conserved V-encoded cysteine to the conserved J-encoded phenylalanine. The earlier analysis of some 580 of the donors excluded any sequence lacking an unambiguous match to a single V gene segment. In an earlier analysis of 587 of the donors, a V segment was called functional when productive rearrangements were above 56.7%, and segregating when the standard deviation between donors exceeded 5%. A statistical classification framework was developed to diagnose cytomegalovirus status using the catalog of TCR beta chain sequences. A later analysis assigned V and J genes by comparing TCR nucleotide sequences with IMGT/GENE-DB human TR gene sequences. A later analysis assigned CDR3 sequences and most-parsimonious VDJ recombination scenarios with the TCRdist pipeline. In a later analysis, each TCR beta chain was defined by its CDR3 amino acid sequence together with its V-gene family, and reads lacking a unique V-gene family were excluded. In a later analysis, around 650 highly shared, low-generation-probability nucleotide sequences were removed to address suspected cross-contamination and a sequencing artifact. In a later analysis, a clonal expansion index for each public chain was calculated from normalized within-repertoire ranks of inferred template counts. A later analysis computed generation probabilities with a VDJ recombination model fitted to out-of-frame rearrangements, and checked the results against IGoR. A later analysis scored TCR-TCR, TCR-HLA and TCR-CMV co-occurrence with hypergeometric tests, applying a repertoire-size bias correction to TCR pairs. In a later analysis, false discovery rates were estimated by permuting HLA or CMV assignments 20 times. In a later analysis, co-occurring TCRs were grouped using DBSCAN, and TCRdist sequence similarity was added for clustering within HLA-allele-positive subsets. Repertoires with fewer than 30,000 or more than 120,000 public chains, plus five repertoires with anomalous nucleotide sharing, were excluded from co-occurrence clustering. As stored in TCRdb, this immuneACCESS dataset retains in-frame rearrangements with V and J assigned. A fraction of the clones does not appear; measured against another copy, unresolved V genes explain less than half of the discrepancy, and the remainder lacks a known reason. V, J and clone size reflect that table, while D and trimming were determined from the DNA. Across this sample there are roughly 100,000 clones, with roughly 80% seen only once. The ten biggest clones cover over 6.5% of the sample.

Findings and caveats that apply to the study as a whole: Most TCR sequences were seen in very few donors, while some public TCRs were found in many individuals. V-gene and J-gene trimming of TCR beta chains was associated with a missense DCLRE1C variant in a later genetic analysis, and the association was replicated in an independent cohort. The cohort was sequenced for TCR beta chains only, and without alpha or paired-chain data the features that could be detected were limited. The study listed 150 to 200 TCR beta chains as associated with cytomegalovirus. A few of the identified cytomegalovirus-associated TCR beta chains were confirmed in vitro to be specific for cytomegalovirus antigens. The authors suggested that the approach could potentially be extended to other disease states and immunological phenotypes. Presence/absence analyses assumed roughly uniform sequencing depth across donors, an assumption that may not hold. Several of the top co-occurrence clusters appeared to be linked to parvovirus B19, influenza, CMV and Epstein-Barr virus, according to a later analysis. Broadly in line with IMGT annotations, most TCR beta V segments showed up in productive rearrangements about 87% or about 30% of the time in an earlier analysis of under 700 of the donors. Specific HLA alleles were associated with roughly 17,000 TCR beta sequences at a false discovery rate of 0.05 in a later analysis. A cluster of highly shared sequence variants was judged likely to be a technical artifact of the sequencing pipeline. Compared with the roughly 720-donor mean, donors in an Asian-associated ancestry cluster had fewer N-insertions in productive TCRs, according to a later genetic analysis. The only immune exposure information available for the cohort was CMV serostatus. In a later analysis, HLA-associated TCR beta chains were found to be more clonally expanded and to have lower generation probabilities than equally common non-associated chains. Because HLA typing was unavailable for some donors at each locus, only the typed subset was used in association tests. When HLA alleles, especially DR and DQ, strongly co-occurred, attributing TCR associations to individual alleles was difficult. Correlated functional status among segregating V segments might reflect linkage disequilibrium, but an unknown experimental factor could not be ruled out. Cytomegalovirus status was reported to be diagnosed by the classifier with high specificity and sensitivity in both the original and validation cohorts. According to a later analysis, most CMV-associated TCR beta chains appeared to be HLA-restricted, and the HLA associations seemed to be driven largely by CMV exposure. The 87-base-pair reads could not distinguish some IMGT-functional V segments, including TRBV6-2 and TRBV6-3, so those segments were excluded. A further reported finding was that TCR beta sequences accurately predicted the HLA-A and HLA-B alleles for most subjects in the first cohort. The earlier analysis of around 600 of the donors excluded approximately 17 rarely observed V segments, including chromosome 9 orphons, because counts were too low. In a later analysis, TCR association rates were found to vary across HLA loci, with the most associated TCRs seen for DRB1 alleles and the fewest for HLA-C alleles.

Regarding this clone: Its antigen target is currently unknown. Qualities for individual bases were not recorded, and no much larger clone is one base off.

V is shortened by 5 bases, J by 5 bases, and the region joining them spans 17 bases. Based on the germline V gene, the CDR1 and CDR2 sequences are SGHRS and YFSETQ. Reading from cysteine to phenylalanine, the CDR3 counts 16 amino acids. The CDR3 DNA has 48 bases and is translated from base 1. The cohort comprised 670 or so healthy bone marrow donors. All cohort members were sampled while nominally healthy, although unrecorded immune exposures were likely present. The donor tested CMV seropositive, placing the donor among the approximately 290 seropositive members of the cohort. A peripheral blood sample was provided by each donor, and peripheral blood mononuclear cells were used for TCR beta sequencing. The Qiagen DNeasy Blood Extraction Kit was used to extract genomic DNA from the blood cell samples.

The chain employs TRBV5-1 and TRBJ1-6; the D region possibly corresponds to TRBD1 (6 bases align). This clonotype originated in a woman aged 35 to 49 in good health and CMV-seropositive. Sequencing was done on a sample of PBMCs. The DNA sequence is TGCGCCAGCAGAAAACCCCGGGACACAAATAATTCACCCCTCCACTTT. Its protein product is CASRKPRDTNNSPLHF. With the rest looked up from the reference TRBV5-1 and TRBJ1-6 genes rather than sequenced, the full variable domain is KAGVTQTPRYLIKTRGQQVTLSCSPISGHRSVSWYQQTPGQGLQFLFEYFSETQRNKGNFPGRFSGRQFSNSRSEMNVSTLELGDSALYLCASRKPRDTNNSPLHFGNGTRLTVT.